The clone carrying this T cell receptor (beta chain) has a count of ten or more. The data originate from a study of T cells in Graves' hyperthyroidism and ophthalmopathy. The CDR3 is 14 residues long. Trimming cost V 0 bases and J 7 bases, with 7 bases left between them. Looked up from germline, CDR1 is PRHDT and CDR2 is FYEKMQ (reference sequence). Orbital computed tomography and thyroid ultrasound, together with serum TRAb and thyroxine and clinical symptoms, were used for diagnoses. The source material, RNA transcripts, was used to amplify TCR beta CDR3 regions. HTBI primers were employed in a first-round RT-PCR of the TCR CDR3. One entry per CDR3 protein, called by TCRdb with MiXCR from the multiplex PCR reads. The repertoire holds 550,000 to 700,000 distinct CDR3 sequences, 46% seen once, with over 15% in the top ten.

The chain joins TRBV13 to TRBJ1-6; D might be TRBD1 (6 bases). Sample: peripheral blood or thyroid tissue (not recorded which). The sequence was obtained from an adult woman with Graves' disease, either hyperthyroidism or ophthalmopathy (not recorded which). CDR3 region: CASSLGQGNSPLHF. CDR3 in DNA: TGTGCCAGCAGCTTAGGACAGGGCAATTCACCCCTCCACTTT.